Listed here is a single T cell receptor (beta chain). This CDR3 region has 16 residues. Trimming took 0 bases from V and 3 from J; bases not matched to a gene: 8. Per the germline V gene, CDR1 is LGHDT and CDR2 is YNNKEL (reference sequence). Original analysis: Reference gene primer amplification gave nucleated cell count estimates. Sequenced by immunoSEQ multiplex PCR; TCRdb stores in-frame clones only, minus some. The DNA gave D and trimming, while V, J and clone size come from that table. The table includes 110,000 or so clones, roughly 84% detected once. This sample is part of a study of blood T cell repertoires in COVID-19. On the study more broadly: Samples came from the United States, Italy and Spain, spanning acute and convalescent COVID-19. T cells, B-cell-depleted T cells, or PBMCs provided the cDNA or gDNA that served as material.

The chain has TRBV3-1 (or the pseudogene TRBV3-2) and TRBJ2-7, with 7 bases aligning to TRBD2. Source material: peripheral blood. The origin of this receptor is a woman aged 70-85 years who had recovered from COVID-19. The CDR3 nucleotides are TGTGCCAGCAGCCAAGAAAGACTAGCTTCCTACTACGAGCAGTACTTC. Translation: CASSQERLASYYEQYF.